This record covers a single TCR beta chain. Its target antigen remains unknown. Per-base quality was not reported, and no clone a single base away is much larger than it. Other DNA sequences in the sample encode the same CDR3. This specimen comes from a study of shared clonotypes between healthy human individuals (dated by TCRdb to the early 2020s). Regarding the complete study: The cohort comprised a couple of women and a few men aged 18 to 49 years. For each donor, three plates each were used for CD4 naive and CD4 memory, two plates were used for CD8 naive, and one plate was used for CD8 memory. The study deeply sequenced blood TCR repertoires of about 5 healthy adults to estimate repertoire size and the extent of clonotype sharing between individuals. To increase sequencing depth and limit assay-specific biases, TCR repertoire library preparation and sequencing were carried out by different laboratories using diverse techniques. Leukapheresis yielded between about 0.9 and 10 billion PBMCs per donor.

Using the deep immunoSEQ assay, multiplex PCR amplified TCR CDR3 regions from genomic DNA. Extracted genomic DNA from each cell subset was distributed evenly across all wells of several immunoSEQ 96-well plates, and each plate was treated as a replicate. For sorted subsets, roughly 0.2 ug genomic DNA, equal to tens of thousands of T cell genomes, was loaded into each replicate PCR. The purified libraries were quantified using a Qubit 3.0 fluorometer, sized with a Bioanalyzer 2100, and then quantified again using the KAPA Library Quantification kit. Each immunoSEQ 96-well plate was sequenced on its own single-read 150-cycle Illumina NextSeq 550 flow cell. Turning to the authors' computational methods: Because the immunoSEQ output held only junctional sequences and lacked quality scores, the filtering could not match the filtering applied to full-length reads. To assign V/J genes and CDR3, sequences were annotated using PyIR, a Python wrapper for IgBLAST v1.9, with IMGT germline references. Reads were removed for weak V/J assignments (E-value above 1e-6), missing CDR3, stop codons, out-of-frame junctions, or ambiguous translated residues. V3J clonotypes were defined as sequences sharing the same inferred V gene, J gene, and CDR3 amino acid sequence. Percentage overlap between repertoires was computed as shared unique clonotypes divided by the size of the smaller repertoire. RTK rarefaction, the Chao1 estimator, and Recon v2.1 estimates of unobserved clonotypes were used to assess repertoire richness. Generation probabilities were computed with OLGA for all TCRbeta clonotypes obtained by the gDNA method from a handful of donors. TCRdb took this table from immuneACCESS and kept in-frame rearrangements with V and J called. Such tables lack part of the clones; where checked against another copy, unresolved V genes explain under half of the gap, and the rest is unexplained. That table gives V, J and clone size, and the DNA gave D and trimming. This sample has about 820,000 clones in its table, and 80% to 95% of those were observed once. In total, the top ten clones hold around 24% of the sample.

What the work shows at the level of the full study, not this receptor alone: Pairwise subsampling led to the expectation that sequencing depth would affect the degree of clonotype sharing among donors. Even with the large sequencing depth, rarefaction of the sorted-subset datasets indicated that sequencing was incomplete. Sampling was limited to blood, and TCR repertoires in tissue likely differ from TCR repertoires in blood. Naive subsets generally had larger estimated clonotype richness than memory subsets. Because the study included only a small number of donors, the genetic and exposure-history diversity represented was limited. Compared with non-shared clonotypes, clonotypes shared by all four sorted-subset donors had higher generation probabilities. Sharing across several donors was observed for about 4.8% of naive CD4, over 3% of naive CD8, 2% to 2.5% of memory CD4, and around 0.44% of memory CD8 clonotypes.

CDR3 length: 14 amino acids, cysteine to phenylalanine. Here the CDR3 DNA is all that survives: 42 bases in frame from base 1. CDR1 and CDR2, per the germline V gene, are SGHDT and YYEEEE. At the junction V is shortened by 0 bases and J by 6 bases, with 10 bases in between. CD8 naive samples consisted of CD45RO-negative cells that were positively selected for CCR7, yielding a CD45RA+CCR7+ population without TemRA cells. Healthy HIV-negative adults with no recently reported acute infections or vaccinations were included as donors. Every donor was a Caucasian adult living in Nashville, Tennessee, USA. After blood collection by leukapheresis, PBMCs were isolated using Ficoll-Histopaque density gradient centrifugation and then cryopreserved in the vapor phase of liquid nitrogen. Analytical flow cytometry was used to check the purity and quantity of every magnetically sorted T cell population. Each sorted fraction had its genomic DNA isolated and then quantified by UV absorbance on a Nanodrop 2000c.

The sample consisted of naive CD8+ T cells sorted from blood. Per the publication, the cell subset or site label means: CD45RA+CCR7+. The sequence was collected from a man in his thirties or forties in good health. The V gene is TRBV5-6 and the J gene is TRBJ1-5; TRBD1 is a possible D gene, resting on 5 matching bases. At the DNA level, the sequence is TGTGCCAGCAGCTTGGGTCAGGGTGGTCAGCCCCAGCATTTT. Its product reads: CASSLGQGGQPQHF.